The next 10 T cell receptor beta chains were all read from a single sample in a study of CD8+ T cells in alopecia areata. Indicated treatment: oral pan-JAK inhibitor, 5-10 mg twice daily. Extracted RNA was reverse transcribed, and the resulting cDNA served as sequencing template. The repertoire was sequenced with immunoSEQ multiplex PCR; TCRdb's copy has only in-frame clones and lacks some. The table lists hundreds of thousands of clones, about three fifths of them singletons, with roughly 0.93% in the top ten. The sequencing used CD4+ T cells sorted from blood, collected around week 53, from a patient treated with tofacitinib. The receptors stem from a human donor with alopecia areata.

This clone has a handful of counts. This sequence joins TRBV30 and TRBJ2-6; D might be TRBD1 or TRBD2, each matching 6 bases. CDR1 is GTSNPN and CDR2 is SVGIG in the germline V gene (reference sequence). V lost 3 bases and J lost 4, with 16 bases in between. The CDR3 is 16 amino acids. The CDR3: CAWSVVGGAGANVLTF. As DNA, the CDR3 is TGTGCCTGGAGCGTAGTGGGGGGCGCGGGGGCCAACGTCCTGACTTTC.

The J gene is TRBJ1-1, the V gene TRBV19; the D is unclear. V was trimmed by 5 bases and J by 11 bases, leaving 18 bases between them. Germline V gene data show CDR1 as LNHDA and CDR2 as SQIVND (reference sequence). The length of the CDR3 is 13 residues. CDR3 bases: TGTGCCAGTAGTCCCCGAAGGCCTGCACTTGCTTTCTTT. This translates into CASSPRRPALAFF.

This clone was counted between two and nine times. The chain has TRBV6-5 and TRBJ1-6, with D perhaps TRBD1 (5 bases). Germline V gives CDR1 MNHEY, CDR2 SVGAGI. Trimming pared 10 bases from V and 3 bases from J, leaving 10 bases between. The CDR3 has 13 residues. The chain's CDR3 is CAIRQSYNSPLHF. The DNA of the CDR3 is TGTGCCATCAGACAGAGCTATAATTCACCCCTCCACTTT.

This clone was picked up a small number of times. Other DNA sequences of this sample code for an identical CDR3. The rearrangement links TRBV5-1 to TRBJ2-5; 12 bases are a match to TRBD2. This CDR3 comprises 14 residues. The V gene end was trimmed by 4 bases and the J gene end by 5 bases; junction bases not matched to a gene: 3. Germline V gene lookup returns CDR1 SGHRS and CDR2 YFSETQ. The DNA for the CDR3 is TGCGCCAGCAGCCTAGCGGGGGGGCCGGAGACCCAGTACTTC. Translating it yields CASSLAGGPETQYF.

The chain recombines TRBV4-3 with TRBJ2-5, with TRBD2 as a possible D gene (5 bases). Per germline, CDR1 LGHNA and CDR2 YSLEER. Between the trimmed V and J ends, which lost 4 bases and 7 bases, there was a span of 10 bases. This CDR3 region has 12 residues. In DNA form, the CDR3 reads TGCGCCAGCAGCCTCGATCGGGGGACCCAGTACTTC. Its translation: CASSLDRGTQYF.

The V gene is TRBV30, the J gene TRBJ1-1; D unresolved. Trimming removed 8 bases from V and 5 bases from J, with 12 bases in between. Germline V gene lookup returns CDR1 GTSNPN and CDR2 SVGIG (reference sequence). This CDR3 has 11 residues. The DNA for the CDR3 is TGTGCCCGGGATGTGAGAACTGAAGCTTTCTTT. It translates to CARDVRTEAFF.

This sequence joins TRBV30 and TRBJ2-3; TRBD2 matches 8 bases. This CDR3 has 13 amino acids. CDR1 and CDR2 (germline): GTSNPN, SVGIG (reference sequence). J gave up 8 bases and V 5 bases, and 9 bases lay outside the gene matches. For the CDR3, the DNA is TGTGCCTGGGAGAGCGGGGGCCCCACTACGCAGTATTTT. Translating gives CAWESGGPTTQYF.

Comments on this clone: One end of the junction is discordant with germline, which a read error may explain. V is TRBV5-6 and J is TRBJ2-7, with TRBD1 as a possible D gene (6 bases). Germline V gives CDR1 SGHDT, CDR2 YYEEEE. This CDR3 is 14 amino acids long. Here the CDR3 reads CASRLAGDPYEQYF. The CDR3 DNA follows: TGTGCCAGCAGATTGGCAGGGGACCCCTACGAGCAGTACTTC.

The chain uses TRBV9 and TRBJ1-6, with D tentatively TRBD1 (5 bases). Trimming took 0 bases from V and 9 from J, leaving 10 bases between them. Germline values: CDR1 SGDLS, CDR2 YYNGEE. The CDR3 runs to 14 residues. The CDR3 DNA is TGTGCCAGCAGCGTAGCAGGGACTGGTTCACCCCTCCACTTT. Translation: CASSVAGTGSPLHF.

The CDR3, as DNA: TGTGCCAGCAGCCCAGGACAGGGGATATGGGAGACCCAGTACTTC. Translating it yields CASSPGQGIWETQYF. V usage is TRBV6-5 and J usage is TRBJ2-5; 9 bases line up with TRBD1. The CDR3 spans 15 residues. Looked up from germline, CDR1 is MNHEY and CDR2 is SVGAGI. J gave up 5 bases and V 6 bases, and 10 bases lay outside the gene matches.